This T cell receptor beta chain was sequenced for a study of patients and donors after allogeneic stem cell transplantation. Germline lookup yields CDR1 SGHTA and CDR2 FQGNSA. This CDR3 comprises 13 residues. Trimming stripped 3 bases from V and 7 bases from J, with 10 bases between. TCRdb analysed the RT-PCR reads with MiXCR anew, one entry per CDR3 protein. The table records around 170,000 distinct CDR3 sequences, 20% to 25% of them present only once. Sequenced material: blood, either unsorted or a sorted T cell fraction (not recorded which). This TCR came from a human donor who was either an allogeneic HSCT recipient or a stem cell or donor lymphocyte infusion donor (not recorded which). It is not recorded whose cells these are; they may come from a transplant donor. The genes are TRBV7-2 and TRBJ2-1; a possible D gene is TRBD2 (6 bases). This CDR3 reads CASSFYGGNEQFF. Written as DNA, the CDR3 is TGTGCCAGCAGCTTTTATGGGGGGAATGAGCAGTTCTTC.